Shown below are 25 T cell receptor beta chains from a single sample sequenced in a study of blood T cells in healthy people across ages. A J-beta primer mix and a sample-barcoded 5' primer were used in a second PCR of roughly 7 to 12 cycles. Using its own MiXCR run on the 5' RACE reads, TCRdb lists one record per CDR3 protein. The table has around 700,000 distinct CDR3 sequences, 25% seen once. These data were also reused for a study on T cells of mothers and their children.

Source material: blood. The origin of the receptors is a boy between 10 and 17 years old in good health.

This clonotype has just a few counts. The chain links TRBV13 to TRBJ2-5, with no clear D. The DNA end lines up better with TRBJ2-1; the J call may be wrong. This CDR3 region has 11 residues. The germline V gene encodes CDR1 PRHDT and CDR2 FYEKMQ (reference sequence). DNA of the CDR3: TGTGCCAGCAGCTTCCAAAGTGAGCAGTTCTTC. Its translation: CASSFQSEQFF.

In its sample, this clonotype was seen a few times. This chain links TRBV7-9 with TRBJ1-3, with D unclear. The CDR3 length is 14 residues. V was pared by 3 bases and J by 0 bases, with 6 bases between. CDR1 and CDR2 from the germline V gene are SEHNR and FQNEAQ (reference sequence). The DNA for the CDR3 is TGTGCCAGCAGCTTTGCCGTCTCTGGAAACACCATATATTTT. Translated: CASSFAVSGNTIYF.

Worth noting for this clonotype: With a much larger clone just one base away, this may be a read error. The chain couples TRBV3-1 to TRBJ2-7, with D unresolved. The CDR3 runs to 12 residues. Trimming left V 6 bases short and J 3 bases short, with 9 bases between. Germline V gene lookup returns CDR1 LGHDT and CDR2 YNNKEL (reference sequence). The CDR3 DNA reads TGTGCCAGCAGTTTCTACGACTACGAGCAGTACTTC. Translation gives CASSFYDYEQYF.

The chain links TRBV7-2 to TRBJ2-3; possibly TRBD2 for D (6 bases). The V and J ends lost 4 bases and 3 bases respectively, with 23 bases between them. The CDR3 is 18 residues long. CDR1 and CDR2 (germline): SGHTA, FQGNSA. CDR3 DNA sequence: TGTGCCAGCAGCTCCCAGTTGCGACTAGTGGTAGAGACAGATACGCAGTATTTT. Amino acids: CASSSQLRLVVETDTQYF.

V usage is TRBV5-1 and J usage is TRBJ2-1; 9 bases are a match to TRBD1. Near its end, the DNA agrees better with TRBJ2-7, so the J call may be wrong. Germline CDR1 reads SGHRS; CDR2 reads YFSETQ. The CDR3 has 13 amino acids. CDR3 region: CASSYGDRDEQYF. CDR3 bases: TGCGCCAGCAGCTATGGGGACAGGGACGAGCAGTACTTC.

The table lists this clonotype with a few counts. The chain links TRBV12-3 or TRBV12-4 to TRBJ2-5; D might be TRBD1 (6 bases). CDR3 size: 12 residues. Trimming stripped 6 bases from V and 5 bases from J, with 10 bases between. For the CDR3, the DNA is TGTGCCAGCAGCTGGGGGCCGGAGACCCAGTACTTC. Translated: CASSWGPETQYF.

This clonotype was detected only a few times. V is TRBV21-1 and J is TRBJ2-7; the table's D call of TRBD1 was not tested on the DNA. TRBV21-1 is a recognized pseudogene. The CDR3 has 15 amino acids. The CDR3 region is CASSPIREGGYEQYF. The CDR3 DNA is TGTGCCAGCAGCCCCATCCGGGAAGGGGGCTACGAGCAGTACTTC.

This clonotype was seen a handful of times. The chain employs TRBV20-1 and TRBJ1-3; D perhaps matches TRBD1 (6 bases). The CDR3 covers 16 residues. The V and J ends lost 5 bases and 4 bases respectively, with 21 bases between them. Germline values: CDR1 DFQATT, CDR2 SNEGSKA (reference sequence). The CDR3 sequence is CSAYRGGGQNGNTIYF. CDR3 sequence (DNA): TGCAGTGCTTACCGGGGGGGAGGACAGAACGGAAACACCATATATTTT.

The chain joins TRBV4-3 to TRBJ1-1, with D possibly matching TRBD1 (6 bases). Trimming took 4 bases from V and 5 from J, leaving 17 bases between them. This CDR3 is built from 15 residues. Germline-derived CDR1 and CDR2 are LGHNA and YSLEER. The CDR3 nucleotides read TGCGCCAGCAGCCTAAGGGGCACAGGGAATACTGAAGCTTTCTTT. This gives the protein CASSLRGTGNTEAFF.

The sample holds a few counts of this clonotype. The chain uses TRBV7-9 and TRBJ2-1; 9 bases are shared with TRBD2. The V and J ends lost 2 bases and 7 bases, in that order; junction bases with no gene match: 6. CDR1 is SEHNR and CDR2 is FQNEAQ in the germline V gene (reference sequence). This CDR3 region has 15 residues. CDR3 region: CASSLFAGGPNEQFF. In DNA, the CDR3 is TGTGCCAGCAGCTTATTCGCGGGAGGGCCAAATGAGCAGTTCTTC.

In its sample, this clonotype was seen a few times. The rearrangement links TRBV7-9 to TRBJ2-5, with D possibly TRBD1 on 6 matching bases. The CDR3 spans 14 residues. Germline values: CDR1 SEHNR, CDR2 FQNEAQ (reference sequence). Trimming cost V 7 bases and J 2 bases, with 14 bases left between them. The CDR3 DNA reads as TGTGCCAGCACCTCAGGCGGACAGCAAGAGACCCAGTACTTC. It translates to CASTSGGQQETQYF.

A few counts support this clonotype. This sequence joins TRBV28 and TRBJ2-5; 9 nucleotides match TRBD2. The J call is uncertain, as TRBJ2-1 better fits the DNA end. From germline, CDR1 is MDHEN and CDR2 SYDVKM. CDR3 length equals 15 residues. The CDR3 reads CASSGGTSRVDEQFF. Here the CDR3 DNA reads TGTGCCAGCAGTGGGGGGACTAGCAGAGTGGATGAGCAGTTCTTC.

The chain recombines TRBV7-8 with TRBJ1-4; perhaps TRBD1 as D (6 bases). There are 16 residues in the CDR3. Germline CDR1 and CDR2: SGHVS and FQNEAQ. V was pared by 8 bases and J by 0 bases, with 16 bases between. In DNA, the CDR3 is TGTGCCAGCGGCGAGAGACCAGGGGCAACTAATGAAAAACTGTTTTTT. Translated, it gives CASGERPGATNEKLFF. The full variable domain, rest sourced from reference TRBV7-8 and TRBJ1-4, is GAGVSQSPRYKVAKRGQDVALRCDPISGHVSLFWYQQALGQGPEFLTYFQNEAQLDKSGLPSDRFFAERPEGSVSTLKIQRTQQEDSAVYLCASGERPGATNEKLFFGSGTQLSVL.

The genes are TRBV5-1 and TRBJ2-5; 13 bases are shared with TRBD2. CDR1 and CDR2 (germline): SGHRS, YFSETQ. With 1 base clipped from V and 5 bases from J, the junction kept 8 bases outside the gene matches. CDR3 length equals 17 residues. CDR3 loop: CASSLRGTSGTRETQYF. DNA for the CDR3: TGCGCCAGCAGCTTGCGAGGGACTAGCGGGACGAGGGAGACCCAGTACTTC.

This clonotype was picked up a small number of times. The rearrangement joins TRBV5-1 to TRBJ2-5, with 12 bases that match TRBD2. V shed 3 bases and J 1 base; nucleotides not matched to a gene: 7. CDR1 is SGHRS, CDR2 YFSETQ, per germline. This CDR3 has 17 amino acids. The CDR3 DNA is TGCGCCAGCAGCTCCCCCACTAGCGGGAGGCTCCAAGAGACCCAGTACTTC. Translation gives CASSSPTSGRLQETQYF.

This clonotype was observed a few times. The chain combines TRBV9 with TRBJ2-5; TRBD2 might be the D (6 bases). Germline loops: CDR1 SGDLS, CDR2 YYNGEE. V was trimmed by 3 bases and J by 5 bases, leaving 20 bases between them. The CDR3 runs to 16 residues. The CDR3 nucleotides read TGTGCCAGCAGCGACGGGGGTCCCGGTTTCGAGGAGACCCAGTACTTC. It is translated as CASSDGGPGFEETQYF.

This rearrangement joins TRBV20-1 to TRBJ2-5; tentatively, D is TRBD1 (5 bases). TRBJ2-7 matches the DNA end more closely, so the J call is doubtful. The CDR3 runs to 14 residues. CDR1 and CDR2 (germline): DFQATT, SNEGSKA (reference sequence). CDR3 region: CSAKNPTAGYEQYF. DNA of the CDR3: TGCAGTGCAAAAAATCCGACAGCAGGCTACGAGCAGTACTTC.

The chain couples TRBV5-1 to TRBJ2-2, with D perhaps matching TRBD1 (5 bases). The CDR3 totals 14 residues. The ends were cut back, 6 bases at V and 7 bases at J, with 16 bases in the middle. Germline loops: CDR1 SGHRS, CDR2 YFSETQ. CDR3: CASMLQDTSGELFF. CDR3 coding DNA: TGCGCCAGCATGCTACAGGATACAAGCGGGGAGCTGTTTTTT. Filled out from reference TRBV5-1 and TRBJ2-2, the complete variable domain reads KAGVTQTPRYLIKTRGQQVTLSCSPISGHRSVSWYQQTPGQGLQFLFEYFSETQRNKGNFPGRFSGRQFSNSRSEMNVSTLELGDSALYLCASMLQDTSGELFFGEGSRLTVL.

This clonotype turned up a few times. The chain has TRBV5-6 and TRBJ1-1; maybe TRBD1 (5 bases). Between the trimmed V and J ends, which lost 5 bases and 3 bases, there was a span of 17 bases. The CDR3 consists of 15 residues. The germline V gene has CDR1 SGHDT and CDR2 YYEEEE. Written as DNA, the CDR3 is TGTGCCAGCAGTCTCTACGGACACCTCTACACTGAAGCTTTCTTT. Translated: CASSLYGHLYTEAFF.

This clonotype has more than one count but fewer than ten. CDR3 in DNA: TGTGCCAGCAGCTTGACCTCTAGGGGAAGGTTCTACGAGCAGTACTTC. It codes for CASSLTSRGRFYEQYF. The genes are TRBV7-2 and TRBJ2-7, with D tentatively TRBD1 (5 bases). V was clipped by 3 bases and J by 3 bases, with 18 bases between them. The germline gives CDR1 SGHTA, CDR2 FQGNSA. This CDR3 is 16 amino acids long.

V gene TRBV24-1 combines with J gene TRBJ2-3, with TRBD2 as a possible D gene (5 bases). Looked up from germline, CDR1 is KGHDR and CDR2 is SFDVKD. The CDR3 has 13 residues. V lost 1 base to trimming and J lost 6 bases, with 7 bases between them. CDR3 loop: CATSDFTGDTQYF. The DNA for the CDR3 is TGTGCCACCAGTGATTTTACGGGGGATACGCAGTATTTT.

As regards this clonotype: Its ends do not fully match the called genes, so a read error is possible. The chain carries TRBV12-3 or TRBV12-4 and TRBJ1-6; D remains ambiguous. The CDR3 totals 15 residues. CDR3 sequence (DNA): TGTGCCAGCAGACCCGAAGGAGGGTATAGTTCACCCCTCCACTTT. It translates to CASRPEGGYSSPLHF.

The chain is built from TRBV29-1 and TRBJ1-1; a weak D match, TRBD1 (5 bases). Trimming took off 6 bases at V and 3 bases at J, with 11 bases between the two ends. In germline, CDR1 is SQVTM, CDR2 ANQGSEA. The CDR3 has 12 amino acids. The CDR3 nucleotides are TGCAGCGTGGAAACAGGTTACACTGAAGCTTTCTTT. Protein: CSVETGYTEAFF.

The chain uses TRBV5-6 and TRBJ2-1, with D perhaps given as TRBD1 or TRBD2 (7 bases each). Germline values: CDR1 SGHDT, CDR2 YYEEEE. V was shortened by 0 bases and J by 13 bases, with 20 bases between the two germline ends. The CDR3 totals 15 residues. The CDR3 nucleotides read TGTGCCAGCAGCTTGGTAGGGGGCGGGGGCCCCGACCAGTTCTTC. Translated, it gives CASSLVGGGGPDQFF.

This clonotype appeared a few times. V and J are TRBV2 and TRBJ2-5; 7 bases are a match to TRBD1. V lost 6 bases and J lost 7; bases outside the gene matches: 14. This CDR3 region has 15 residues. In germline, CDR1 is SNHLY, CDR2 FYNNEI. The CDR3 DNA follows: TGTGCCAGCAGCACATCGGGACAGACCCTTGGGACCCAGTACTTC. This encodes CASSTSGQTLGTQYF.